This TCR beta chain came from a study of response to subunit inactivated influenza vaccine. Study-wide results and caveats: The authors suggested that every seasonal influenza vaccination recruits few new T cells.

This clonotype was seen many times. What it binds is unknown. MiXCR was run by TCRdb on the RT-PCR reads, yielding one entry per CDR3 protein. This table holds under 750,000 distinct CDR3 sequences, about 12% found once. Trimming removed 5 bases at V and 3 bases at J, with 14 bases between. There are 14 residues in the CDR3. Germline CDR1 SEHNR, CDR2 FQNEAQ (reference sequence). The chain has TRBV7-9 and TRBJ2-7; D might be TRBD2 (5 bases). This specimen was PBMCs from blood, taken on the day of vaccination. This clonotype originated in a man in his fifties or sixties who received an inactivated influenza vaccine. For the CDR3, the DNA is TGTGCCAGCAGCCCTAAGGAGGACCTCTACGAGCAGTACTTC. The encoded protein is CASSPKEDLYEQYF.